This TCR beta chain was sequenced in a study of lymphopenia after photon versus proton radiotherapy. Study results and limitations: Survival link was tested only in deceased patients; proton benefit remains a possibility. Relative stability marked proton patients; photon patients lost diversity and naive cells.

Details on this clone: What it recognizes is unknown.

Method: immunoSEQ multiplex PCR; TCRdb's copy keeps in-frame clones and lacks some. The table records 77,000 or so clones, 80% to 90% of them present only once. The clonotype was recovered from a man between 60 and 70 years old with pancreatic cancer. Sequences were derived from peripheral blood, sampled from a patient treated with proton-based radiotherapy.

In DNA, the CDR3 is TGTGCCAGTAGTAGCGTGGGCCGGGGTCAGCCCCAGCATTTT. Translation: CASSSVGRGQPQHF. V gene TRBV19 combines with J gene TRBJ1-5; the D is unclear. There are 14 residues in the CDR3. V was trimmed by 4 bases and J by 6 bases, leaving 13 bases between them. Germline V gives CDR1 LNHDA, CDR2 SQIVND (reference sequence).